A selection of T cell receptor beta chains follows, all from one sample in a study of blood T cell repertoires in COVID-19. The data were produced by immunoSEQ multiplex PCR, yet TCRdb's version contains in-frame clones alone and is incomplete. The data show approximately 190,000 clones, with approximately 82% seen just once and about 5.5% held by the top ten. What was sequenced was PBMCs or T cells enriched from blood (not recorded which). These receptors all come from an older woman with acute COVID-19. Each CDR3 is given with its conserved first and last residue. The D gene is left open where the match is weak. Clone size, where shown, is once, few, many, or a class for clones that have expanded.

DNA: TGTGCCAGCAGCTCAAATTATGGGCAGGGGAATTCACCCCTCCACTTT
CDR3: CASSSNYGQGNSPLHF
V: TRBV5-6
D: NA
J: TRBJ1-6
size: once
length: 16

DNA: TGTGCCATCAGTGTTTCCGGGGGCTACAATGAGCAGTTCTTC
CDR3: CAISVSGGYNEQFF
V: TRBV10-3
D: NA
J: TRBJ2-1
size: NA
length: 14

DNA: TGTGCCAGCAGTTCAACAATGAGGTTTAACTATGGCTACACCTTC
CDR3: CASSSTMRFNYGYTF
V: TRBV6-5
D: NA
J: TRBJ1-2
size: NA
length: 15

DNA: TGCGCCAGCAGCCGTGCCGGGAGCGCCTTCAATGAGCAGTTCTTC
CDR3: CASSRAGSAFNEQFF
V: TRBV4-1
D: NA
J: TRBJ2-1
size: NA
length: 15

DNA: TGCGCCAGCAGCCAAGATTGGGCAGGAGAGACCCAGTACTTC
CDR3: CASSQDWAGETQYF
V: TRBV4-3
D: NA
J: TRBJ2-5
size: many
length: 14

DNA: TGTGCCAGCAGCCCAGGGAGTAGCGGGGGGGCTGGCCAGTTCTTC
CDR3: CASSPGSSGGAGQFF
V: TRBV11-3
D: TRBD2
J: TRBJ2-1
size: NA
length: 15

DNA: TGTGCCAGCAGCCAAGAAGGGGATGGCTACACCTTC
CDR3: CASSQEGDGYTF
V: TRBV4-2
D: NA
J: TRBJ1-2
size: once
length: 12

DNA: TGTGCCAGCAGCCAGACAGGGGGCGCGGGCTACACCTTC
CDR3: CASSQTGGAGYTF
V: TRBV9
D: TRBD1
J: TRBJ1-2
size: NA
length: 13

DNA: TGTGCCAGCTCACCCGGGTCCTACACAGATACGCAGTATTTT
CDR3: CASSPGSYTDTQYF
V: TRBV18
D: NA
J: TRBJ2-3
size: NA
length: 14

DNA: TGCGCCAGCAGCTTTGACGGGGGCACTGAAGCTTTCTTT
CDR3: CASSFDGGTEAFF
V: TRBV5-1
D: NA
J: TRBJ1-1
size: NA
length: 13

DNA: TGTGCCAGCACCCCCTTTGTGAACACTGAAGCTTTCTTT
CDR3: CASTPFVNTEAFF
V: TRBV7-2
D: NA
J: TRBJ1-1
size: NA
length: 13

DNA: TGCGCCAGCAGCCCTTCCTCCGTTCCCCGGGCAGATACGCAGTATTTT
CDR3: CASSPSSVPRADTQYF
V: TRBV4-3
D: NA
J: TRBJ2-3
size: NA
length: 16

DNA: TGTGCCAGTAGTAGGGGCGGACAGTTTATCAACATTCAGTACTTC
CDR3: CASSRGGQFINIQYF
V: TRBV19
D: NA
J: TRBJ2-4
size: NA
length: 15

DNA: TGTGCCAGCAGCGACAGGGGGCAAGGCTATGGCTACACCTTC
CDR3: CASSDRGQGYGYTF
V: TRBV6-5
D: TRBD1
J: TRBJ1-2
size: NA
length: 14

DNA: TGTGCCTGGAGTGTCTGGACAGGGGGTTTAAGCTATGGCTACACCTTC
CDR3: CAWSVWTGGLSYGYTF
V: TRBV30
D: TRBD1
J: TRBJ1-2
size: NA
length: 16

DNA: TGCAGTGCTAGTAGCGGGGGGGAAGAGACCCAGTACTTC
CDR3: CSASSGGEETQYF
V: TRBV20-1
D: TRBD2
J: TRBJ2-5
size: NA
length: 13

DNA: TGTGCCACGTGGACAGGGGGAGAGACCCAGTACTTC
CDR3: CATWTGGETQYF
V: TRBV24-1
D: TRBD1
J: TRBJ2-5
size: NA
length: 12

DNA: TGTGCCAGCAGCCTCGGGACAGGGGTGAATGCTTTCTTT
CDR3: CASSLGTGVNAFF
V: TRBV6-5
D: TRBD1
J: TRBJ1-1
size: NA
length: 13

DNA: TGTGCCAGCAGCTTTCCCGGGGATAATCAGCCCCAGCATTTT
CDR3: CASSFPGDNQPQHF
V: TRBV7-9
D: NA
J: TRBJ1-5
size: NA
length: 14

DNA: TGCGCCAGCAGTTCCGAGCGTGGAGGGGGCTTCTATGGCTACACCTTC
CDR3: CASSSERGGGFYGYTF
V: TRBV5-1
D: TRBD1
J: TRBJ1-2
size: NA
length: 16

DNA: TGTGCCAGCAGCTCGGGACAGGGTGGGGAAAAACTGTTTTTT
CDR3: CASSSGQGGEKLFF
V: TRBV7-7
D: TRBD1
J: TRBJ1-4
size: NA
length: 14

DNA: TGTGCCAGCAGCGTAGGGGGAGGTGATACGCAGTATTTT
CDR3: CASSVGGGDTQYF
V: TRBV9
D: NA
J: TRBJ2-3
size: NA
length: 13